These 18 T cell receptor beta chains originate from one sample sequenced in a study of OX40 agonist ivuxolimab in advanced cancers. Method: immunoSEQ multiplex PCR; TCRdb's copy keeps in-frame clones and lacks some. Of about 66,000 clones in the sample, 91% are singletons; the top ten hold under 0.4%. The sequences come from CD4+ or CD8+ T cells sorted from blood, collected in a trial of the OX40 agonist ivuxolimab. The receptors were sampled from an adult with an advanced solid tumor such as melanoma, head and neck, liver or kidney cancer.

CDR3 in DNA: TGTGCCAGCAGGACGACGGTCAATGAGCAGTTCTTC. This translates into CASRTTVNEQFF. V is TRBV6-6 and J is TRBJ2-1; no clear D. V was cut by 6 bases and J by 6 bases, with 9 bases left in between. The CDR3 is 12 residues long. Germline V CDR1 and CDR2: MNHNY, SVGAGI (reference sequence).

The genes are TRBV15 and TRBJ2-1; a weak D match, TRBD2 (5 bases). The CDR3 is 14 amino acids. V dropped 5 bases and J dropped 0 bases, with 8 bases sitting between them. The germline V gene encodes CDR1 LNHNV and CDR2 YYDKDF (reference sequence). The CDR3: CATSQRSSYNEQFF. DNA of the CDR3: TGTGCCACCAGCCAGCGGAGCTCCTACAATGAGCAGTTCTTC.

The chain couples TRBV13 to TRBJ1-5; D unresolved. The germline CDR1 and CDR2 sequences are PRHDT and FYEKMQ (reference sequence). This CDR3 region has 14 residues. The germline V and J ends were trimmed by 4 bases and 2 bases, with 9 bases remaining between them. Here the CDR3 DNA reads TGTGCCAGCAGCTCAACTAATGGCAATCAGCCCCAGCATTTT. Translation gives CASSSTNGNQPQHF. The entire variable domain, with the rest obtained from reference TRBV13 and TRBJ1-5, is as follows: AAGVIQSPRHLIKEKRETATLKCYPIPRHDTVYWYQQGPGQDPQFLISFYEKMQSDKGSIPDRFSAQQFSDYHSELNMSSLELGDSALYFCASSSTNGNQPQHFGDGTRLSIL.

The genes are TRBV6-1 and TRBJ2-7, with no clear D. V was clipped by 3 bases and J by 1 base, with 19 bases between them. This CDR3 spans 17 amino acids. Germline-derived CDR1 and CDR2 are MNHNS and SASEGT. CDR3 region: CASSDRPGQVGSYEQYF. CDR3 DNA: TGTGCCAGCAGTGACCGGCCTGGGCAGGTGGGGTCCTACGAGCAGTACTTC.

The chain recombines TRBV9 with TRBJ2-3; D call uncertain. Trimming stripped 1 base from V and 2 bases from J, with 8 bases between. This CDR3 contains 14 residues. Germline V gene sequence: CDR1 SGDLS, CDR2 YYNGEE. CDR3 loop: CASSVLWVTDTQYF. CDR3 nucleotide sequence: TGTGCCAGCAGCGTATTGTGGGTCACAGATACGCAGTATTTT.

The rearrangement joins TRBV7-6 to TRBJ2-2; D unclear. Trimming removed 1 base at V and 5 bases at J, with 8 bases between. The germline gives CDR1 SGHVS, CDR2 FNYEAQ. This CDR3 has 14 amino acids. The CDR3 DNA is TGTGCCAGCAGCTTAGGTCACGTAACCGGGGAGCTGTTTTTT. Translated, it gives CASSLGHVTGELFF.

The gene calls are TRBV5-5 and TRBJ2-7; the D is unclear. V shed 5 bases and J shed 3 bases, with 15 bases lying between them. Per germline, CDR1 SGHKS and CDR2 YYEKEE (reference sequence). The CDR3 spans 14 residues. As DNA, the CDR3 is TGTGCCAGCAGGAAGGACCCGACGCTCTACGAGCAGTACTTC. As protein: CASRKDPTLYEQYF.

The V gene is TRBV29-1, the J gene TRBJ1-2; 7 bases align to TRBD1. The CDR3 is made up of 12 amino acids. The V gene end was trimmed by 2 bases and the J gene end by 6 bases; junction bases not matched to a gene: 3. Germline CDR1 and CDR2: SQVTM and ANQGSEA. CDR3 sequence: CSVEYQGDGYTF. Written as DNA, the CDR3 is TGCAGCGTTGAATACCAGGGGGATGGCTACACCTTC. The complete variable domain, with remaining parts taken from reference TRBV29-1 and TRBJ1-2, reads SAVISQKPSRDICQRGTSLTIQCQVDSQVTMMFWYRQQPGQSLTLIATANQGSEATYESGFVIDKFPISRPNLTFSTLTVSNMSPEDSSIYLCSVEYQGDGYTFGSGTRLTVV.

The V gene is TRBV27, the J gene TRBJ2-7; TRBD2 might be the D (5 bases). V was trimmed by 4 bases and J by 5 bases, leaving 18 bases between them. The CDR3 sequence is 15 residues long. Per the germline V gene, CDR1 is MNHEY and CDR2 is SMNVEV (reference sequence). The CDR3 here is CASSYYGGRADEQYF. The CDR3 nucleotides read TGTGCCAGCAGTTATTATGGAGGAAGAGCCGACGAGCAGTACTTC.

The chain combines TRBV5-1 with TRBJ2-1; 10 positions match TRBD2. The germline CDR1 and CDR2 sequences are SGHRS and YFSETQ. CDR3 length equals 17 residues. J was trimmed by 8 bases and V by 4 bases; bases with no gene match: 15. The CDR3 loop is CASSLAPVLAGTDEQFF. Written as DNA, the CDR3 is TGCGCCAGCAGCCTAGCCCCTGTACTAGCGGGAACTGATGAGCAGTTCTTC. Filled out from reference TRBV5-1 and TRBJ2-1, the complete variable domain reads KAGVTQTPRYLIKTRGQQVTLSCSPISGHRSVSWYQQTPGQGLQFLFEYFSETQRNKGNFPGRFSGRQFSNSRSEMNVSTLELGDSALYLCASSLAPVLAGTDEQFFGPGTRLTVL.

The V and J genes are TRBV11-2 and TRBJ2-1, with D unresolved. Per the germline V gene, CDR1 is SGHAT and CDR2 is FQNNGV. Trimming removed 6 bases from V and 5 bases from J, with 17 bases in between. The CDR3 has 15 residues. CDR3 DNA: TGTGCCAGCAGACCCCTCGTCAAACGGAACAATGAGCAGTTCTTC. Its translation is CASRPLVKRNNEQFF. The full variable domain, in which reference TRBV11-2 and TRBJ2-1 provide the parts outside the CDR3, is EAGVAQSPRYKIIEKRQSVAFWCNPISGHATLYWYQQILGQGPKLLIQFQNNGVVDDSQLPKDRFSAERLKGVDSTLKIQPAKLEDSAVYLCASRPLVKRNNEQFFGPGTRLTVL.

This rearrangement joins TRBV10-3 to TRBJ2-2; D remains ambiguous. The CDR3 is 16 residues long. Germline-derived CDR1 and CDR2 are ENHRY and SYGVKD. The germline V and J ends were trimmed by 0 bases and 0 bases, with 8 bases remaining between them. The CDR3 DNA reads TGTGCCATCAGTGAGTCGGCCAAGACGAACACCGGGGAGCTGTTTTTT. Translated, it gives CAISESAKTNTGELFF.

This sequence joins TRBV5-6 and TRBJ1-5, with 10 positions matching TRBD1. Germline-derived CDR1 and CDR2 are SGHDT and YYEEEE. This CDR3 is 16 amino acids long. V trimming: 4 bases; J trimming: 2 bases; junction bases outside the gene matches: 6. Written as DNA, the CDR3 is TGTGCCAGCAGCCTCCGGACAGGGGGTGGCAATCAGCCCCAGCATTTT. It specifies CASSLRTGGGNQPQHF.

This sequence joins TRBV6-1 and TRBJ2-7; D is perhaps TRBD1 (5 bases). The V gene's germline CDR1 is MNHNS and CDR2 SASEGT. V shed 8 bases and J shed 5 bases, with 10 bases lying between them. This CDR3 comprises 11 residues. In nucleotides, the CDR3 is TGTGCCAGCGGATCCAGGGACGAGCAGTACTTC. It specifies CASGSRDEQYF.

The gene calls are TRBV25-1 and TRBJ2-2, with D possibly TRBD1 on 6 matching bases. Germline V CDR1 and CDR2: MGHDK, SYGVNS. This CDR3 region has 13 residues. The germline V and J ends were trimmed by 3 bases and 4 bases, with 6 bases remaining between them. This CDR3 reads CASSDRGTGELFF. DNA of the CDR3: TGTGCCAGCAGTGACAGGGGCACCGGGGAGCTGTTTTTT.

The rearrangement uses TRBV30 and TRBJ1-4, with a possible D match to TRBD1 (5 bases). Germline-derived CDR1 and CDR2 are GTSNPN and SVGIG (reference sequence). Trimming cost V 0 bases and J 1 base, with 9 bases left between them. The CDR3 length is 15 residues. This chain's CDR3 is CAWSVLGGTNEKLFF. The CDR3, as DNA: TGTGCCTGGAGTGTACTTGGGGGAACTAATGAAAAACTGTTTTTT. Together with reference TRBV30 and TRBJ1-4, the CDR3 gives the full variable domain: SQTIHQWPATLVQPVGSPLSLECTVEGTSNPNLYWYRQAAGRGLQLLFYSVGIGQISSEVPQNLSASRPQDRQFILSSKKLLLSDSGFYLCAWSVLGGTNEKLFFGSGTQLSVL.

Only a few counts were recorded for this clone. The chain links TRBV19 to TRBJ2-7; weak D call: TRBD1 (5 bases). V gave up 0 bases and J gave up 3 bases, with 6 bases separating them. Germline values: CDR1 LNHDA, CDR2 SQIVND (reference sequence). The CDR3 contains 13 residues. This CDR3 is CASSIDRDYEQYF. In DNA form, the CDR3 reads TGTGCCAGTAGTATAGACAGGGACTACGAGCAGTACTTC.

The chain has TRBV7-2 and TRBJ2-2, with D perhaps TRBD1 (6 bases). V lost 5 bases and J lost 2, with 12 bases in between. The length of the CDR3 is 15 residues. Germline loops: CDR1 SGHTA, CDR2 FQGNSA. CDR3 residues: CASSARRGNTGELFF. The CDR3 region has the DNA TGTGCCAGCAGCGCGCGCAGGGGTAACACCGGGGAGCTGTTTTTT.